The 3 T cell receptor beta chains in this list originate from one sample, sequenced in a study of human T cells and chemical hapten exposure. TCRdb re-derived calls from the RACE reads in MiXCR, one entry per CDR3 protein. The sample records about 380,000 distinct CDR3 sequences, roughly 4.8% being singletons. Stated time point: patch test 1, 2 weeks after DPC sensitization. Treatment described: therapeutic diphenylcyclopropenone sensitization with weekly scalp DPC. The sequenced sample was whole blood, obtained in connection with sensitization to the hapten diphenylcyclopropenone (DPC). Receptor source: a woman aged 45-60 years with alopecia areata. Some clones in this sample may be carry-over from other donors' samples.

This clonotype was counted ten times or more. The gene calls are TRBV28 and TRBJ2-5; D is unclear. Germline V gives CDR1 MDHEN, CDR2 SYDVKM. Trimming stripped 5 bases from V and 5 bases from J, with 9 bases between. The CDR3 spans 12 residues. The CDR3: CASSISEETQYF. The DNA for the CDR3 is TGTGCCAGCAGTATTTCGGAGGAGACCCAGTACTTC. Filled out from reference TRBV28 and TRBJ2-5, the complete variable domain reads DVKVTQSSRYLVKRTGEKVFLECVQDMDHENMFWYRQDPGLGLRLIYFSYDVKMKEKGDIPEGYSVSREKKERFSLILESASTNQTSMYLCASSISEETQYFGPGTRLLVL.

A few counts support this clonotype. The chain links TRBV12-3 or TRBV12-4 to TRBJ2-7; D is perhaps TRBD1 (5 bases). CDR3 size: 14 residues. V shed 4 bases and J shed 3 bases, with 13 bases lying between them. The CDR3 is CASSWAGPDYEQYF. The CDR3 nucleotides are TGTGCCAGCAGTTGGGCAGGGCCTGACTACGAGCAGTACTTC.

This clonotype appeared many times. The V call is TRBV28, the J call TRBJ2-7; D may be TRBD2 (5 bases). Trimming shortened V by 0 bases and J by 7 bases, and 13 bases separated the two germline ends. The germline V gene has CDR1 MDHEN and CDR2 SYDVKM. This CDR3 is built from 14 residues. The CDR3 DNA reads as TGTGCCAGCAGTTTATGGGGAGTTGTAGGGGAGCAGTACTTC. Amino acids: CASSLWGVVGEQYF.